Here is one TCR beta chain with its context. The target antigen is unknown. CDR1 MGHRA and CDR2 YSYEKL come from the germline V gene. Trimming shortened V by 0 bases and J by 0 bases, and 6 bases separated the two germline ends. This CDR3 is 15 amino acids long. Primers included in the PCR were 60 Vbeta and 13 Jbeta primers. Assay: immunoSEQ multiplex PCR; the TCRdb copy retains only in-frame clones and omits some. Of around 120,000 clones listed, 75% to 80% were seen once; the top ten hold roughly 5.9%. This entry belongs to a study of cytomegalovirus exposure and HLA in healthy donors. Study outcomes and limitations: Listed as cytomegalovirus-associated were over 150 TCR beta chains.

V is TRBV4-1 and J is TRBJ1-5; no clear D. The sequenced sample consisted of PBMCs. This TCR came from a woman between 40 and 50 years old in good health and CMV-seronegative. The CDR3 DNA sequence: TGCGCCAGCAGCCAAGACAGGTATAGCAATCAGCCCCAGCATTTT. It translates to CASSQDRYSNQPQHF.